Given below is one T cell receptor (beta chain) in context. Trimming shortened V by 4 bases and J by 5 bases, and 9 bases separated the two germline ends. The CDR3 is 13 amino acids. From germline, CDR1 is MNHNS and CDR2 SASEGT. Treatment given: oral pan-JAK inhibitor, 5-10 mg twice daily. After isolation, RNA underwent reverse transcription to generate cDNA as the sequencing template. Clones were sequenced by immunoSEQ multiplex PCR, and TCRdb holds only the in-frame ones, with some missing. Of about 300,000 clones listed, 55% to 70% were seen once; the top ten hold approximately 1.7%. The data are from a study of CD8+ T cells in alopecia areata.

The sequence was obtained from a human donor with alopecia areata. V usage is TRBV6-1 and J usage is TRBJ1-5; no reliable D call. The material sequenced was CD4+ T cells sorted from blood, taken at week 24, from a patient treated with tofacitinib. The CDR3 loop is CASSVGRDQPQHF. The DNA of the CDR3 is TGTGCCAGCAGTGTAGGTCGGGATCAGCCCCAGCATTTT.